This T cell receptor (beta chain) was profiled in a study of control samples from healthy donors and cancer patients. The CDR3 consists of 14 residues. Trimming cost V 6 bases and J 1 base, with 12 bases left between them. Looked up from germline, CDR1 is SNHLY and CDR2 is FYNNEI. Some clones are missing from TCRdb's copy, which holds only in-frame ones; the method was immunoSEQ multiplex PCR. Found here are roughly 130,000 clones, roughly 92% of them singletons; the top ten hold over 9%. The V and J genes are TRBV2 and TRBJ1-1; D remains ambiguous. Sequenced: blood. The TCR originated in a young man in good health. The chain's CDR3 is CASRESTRNTEAFF. In nucleotides, the CDR3 is TGTGCCAGCAGAGAATCCACTCGGAACACTGAAGCTTTCTTT.